These 24 T cell receptor beta chains were sequenced from one sample in a study of STAT5B mutations in CD4+ large granular lymphocyte leukemia. Sequenced by immunoSEQ multiplex PCR; TCRdb stores in-frame clones only, minus some. The repertoire includes about 1,500 clones, roughly 81% of them detected once, and about 88% sits in the top ten. Specimen: PBMCs. All receptors derive from a woman in her 70s with CD4+ T-cell large granular lymphocyte leukemia.

The chain combines TRBV14 with TRBJ1-2, with 7 bases lining up with TRBD1. Trimming at V came to 0 bases and at J to 8 bases, leaving 9 bases not matched to a gene. CDR1 is SGHDN, CDR2 FVKESK, per germline. The CDR3 has 15 amino acids. The CDR3 loop reads CASSQDLTGVRGYTF. In DNA, the CDR3 is TGTGCCAGCAGCCAAGATCTCACAGGGGTACGCGGCTACACCTTC.

CDR3 DNA: TGTGCCAGCAGCTCCCGGCCAGCGGTTGATACGCAGTATTTT. Protein sequence: CASSSRPAVDTQYF. The chain has TRBV11-2 and TRBJ2-3; a weak D match, TRBD2 (5 bases). CDR3 length: 14 residues. Germline V lookup: CDR1 SGHAT, CDR2 FQNNGV. The V end lost 4 bases, the J end lost 6 bases, and 14 bases lay between the germline ends.

This clone came up a few times. This chain connects TRBV9 to TRBJ2-1; 8 nucleotides line up with TRBD2. J gave up 4 bases and V 3 bases, and 15 bases lay outside the gene matches. This CDR3 region has 18 residues. Germline assignment: CDR1 SGDLS and CDR2 YYNGEE. CDR3 in DNA: TGTGCCAGCAGCGCCCGGTGGCTTGCTAGCGGGCTGTACAATGAGCAGTTCTTC. Its protein is CASSARWLASGLYNEQFF.

The chain is built from TRBV7-2 and TRBJ1-5; unclear D gene. Per germline, CDR1 SGHTA and CDR2 FQGNSA. The CDR3 spans 13 residues. Trimming removed 7 bases from V and 2 bases from J, with 9 bases in between. CDR3 coding DNA: TGTGCCAGCAAACCCGAGGGCAATCAGCCCCAGCATTTT. Protein sequence: CASKPEGNQPQHF. The full variable domain, its missing parts supplied by reference TRBV7-2 and TRBJ1-5, is GAGVSQSPSNKVTEKGKDVELRCDPISGHTALYWYRQSLGQGLEFLIYFQGNSAPDKSGLPSDRFSAERTGGSVSTLTIQRTQQEDSAVYLCASKPEGNQPQHFGDGTRLSIL.

This chain joins TRBV7-9 and TRBJ2-1; D is possibly TRBD1 (6 bases). V was trimmed by 5 bases and J by 4 bases, leaving 12 bases between them. CDR3 size: 14 residues. From germline, CDR1 is SEHNR and CDR2 FQNEAQ (reference sequence). The CDR3: CASSLSGQYNEQFF. The CDR3 DNA reads as TGTGCCAGCAGCCTAAGCGGACAGTACAATGAGCAGTTCTTC.

Written as DNA, the CDR3 is TGTGCCAGCAGCTTAAATCAGCCCCAGCATTTT. As protein: CASSLNQPQHF. V and J are TRBV5-8 and TRBJ1-5; D is unresolved. V was cut by 2 bases and J by 4 bases, with 1 base left in between. The CDR3 sequence is 11 residues long. Looked up from germline, CDR1 is SGHTS and CDR2 is YDEGEE.

V gene TRBV5-1 combines with J gene TRBJ2-1; no clear D gene. The CDR3 runs to 16 residues. The V end was cut by 3 bases, the J end by 3 bases, with 16 bases between. Germline loops: CDR1 SGHRS, CDR2 YFSETQ. Written as DNA, the CDR3 is TGCGCCAGCAGCTCTGCTAGAGGTGGTAGCTACAATGAGCAGTTCTTC. Translating it yields CASSSARGGSYNEQFF.

The chain joins TRBV19 to TRBJ2-1; TRBD2 agrees at 7 bases. V lost 3 bases and J lost 0; bases outside the gene matches: 2. Looked up from germline, CDR1 is LNHDA and CDR2 is SQIVND (reference sequence). The CDR3 is made up of 15 amino acids. The CDR3 sequence: CASSMGGSSYNEQFF. The CDR3 region has the DNA TGTGCCAGTAGTATGGGCGGGAGCTCCTACAATGAGCAGTTCTTC.

The J gene is TRBJ1-2, the V gene TRBV6-1; 10 bases map to TRBD1. The germline V gene encodes CDR1 MNHNS and CDR2 SASEGT. The V segment lost 4 bases and the J segment 2 bases; nucleotides outside the gene matches: 7. CDR3 size: 16 residues. The CDR3 DNA reads TGTGCCAGCAGTGCCCGGACAGGGGGTGACAACTATGGCTACACCTTC. The encoded protein is CASSARTGGDNYGYTF.

The chain links TRBV5-1 to TRBJ2-3; 11 positions agree with TRBD2. CDR1 is SGHRS and CDR2 is YFSETQ in the germline V gene. This CDR3 region has 17 residues. V gave up 3 bases and J gave up 0 bases; unmatched junction bases: 6. The CDR3 is CASSSGTSGPSTDTQYF. For the CDR3, the DNA is TGCGCCAGCAGCTCCGGGACTAGCGGCCCTAGCACAGATACGCAGTATTTT.

In this sample, this clone turned up a few times. The chain links TRBV29-1 to TRBJ1-1; 7 positions match TRBD1. Germline V gene lookup returns CDR1 SQVTM and CDR2 ANQGSEA. The CDR3 loop spans 13 amino acids. Trimming removed 6 bases from V and 4 bases from J; junction bases left unmatched: 8. The CDR3 is CSVGRQGITEAFF. Written as DNA, the CDR3 is TGCAGCGTCGGACGACAGGGCATCACTGAAGCTTTCTTT.

The CDR3 sequence: CASSGEKGGSYNSPLHF. The CDR3 DNA is TGTGCCAGCAGTGGTGAAAAGGGCGGCTCCTATAATTCACCCCTCCACTTT. This rearrangement joins TRBV6-1 to TRBJ1-6; D is unresolved. The CDR3 is made up of 17 amino acids. CDR1 and CDR2 (germline): MNHNS, SASEGT. Trimming shortened V by 4 bases and J by 0 bases, and 13 bases separated the two germline ends.

This clone was counted between two and nine times. The CDR3 loop reads CASSPPGAGGSTEAFF. CDR3 in DNA: TGCGCCAGCAGCCCTCCTGGGGCAGGGGGTTCCACTGAAGCTTTCTTT. The chain links TRBV4-1 to TRBJ1-1; 7 nucleotides match TRBD1. This CDR3 has 16 residues. With V trimmed by 4 bases and J by 4 bases, 12 bases remained unmatched. Germline assignment: CDR1 MGHRA and CDR2 YSYEKL.

The chain recombines TRBV19 with TRBJ1-5; the match to TRBD1 covers 9 bases. V dropped 2 bases and J dropped 6; count of bases not matched to a gene: 5. The CDR3 is 15 residues long. Germline V CDR1 and CDR2: LNHDA, SQIVND (reference sequence). The CDR3 DNA sequence: TGTGCCAGTAGTATACCACAGGGGGCTGGTCAGCCCCAGCATTTT. Its translation is CASSIPQGAGQPQHF.

This chain joins TRBV7-3 and TRBJ1-2, with D unclear. This CDR3 is 13 amino acids long. Germline CDR1 reads SGHTA; CDR2 reads FQGTGA. V gave up 5 bases and J gave up 1 base, with 8 bases separating them. The CDR3 bases are TGTGCCAGCAGCCCGGACCATAACTATGGCTACACCTTC. Its translation: CASSPDHNYGYTF.

The chain couples TRBV7-9 to TRBJ2-2, with no clear D. V lost 6 bases to trimming and J lost 2 bases, with 4 bases between them. From germline, CDR1 is SEHNR and CDR2 FQNEAQ (reference sequence). CDR3 length: 12 residues. CDR3 in DNA: TGTGCCAGCAGTAATAACACCGGGGAGCTGTTTTTT. This sequence encodes CASSNNTGELFF.

The count of this clone is one. The chain employs TRBV4-1 and TRBJ1-3, with D possibly TRBD1 on 5 matching bases. Trimming left V 4 bases short and J 3 bases short, with 16 bases between. The germline gives CDR1 MGHRA, CDR2 YSYEKL. This CDR3 is built from 16 residues. CDR3 sequence (DNA): TGCGCCAGCAGCCGCCCGGGGGGAGCACTTGGAAACACCATATATTTT. Translation: CASSRPGGALGNTIYF.

A single count supports this clone. The CDR3 protein is CASSDNYSNQPQHF. For the CDR3, the DNA is TGTGCCAGCAGTGATAATTATAGCAATCAGCCCCAGCATTTT. The chain combines TRBV2 with TRBJ1-5; D remains ambiguous. V lost 3 bases and J lost 0, with 6 bases in between. This CDR3 is 14 amino acids long. CDR1 and CDR2 from the germline V gene are SNHLY and FYNNEI.

J is TRBJ2-3 and V is TRBV4-3, with 13 bases aligning to TRBD2. V lost 2 bases, J lost 0 bases, and 17 bases stayed unmatched. This CDR3 has 22 amino acids. Looked up from germline, CDR1 is LGHNA and CDR2 is YSLEER. CDR3 sequence (DNA): TGCGCCAGCAGCCAACGTCTGCCCTGGACTAGCGGGAGAGCCTCTAGCACAGATACGCAGTATTTT. Its translation is CASSQRLPWTSGRASSTDTQYF.

J is TRBJ1-4 and V is TRBV30; a possible D gene is TRBD1 (5 bases). Germline assignment: CDR1 GTSNPN and CDR2 SVGIG (reference sequence). V was pared by 5 bases and J by 0 bases, with 13 bases between. CDR3 size: 15 residues. CDR3 in amino acids: CAWERQLATNEKLFF. CDR3 nucleotides: TGTGCCTGGGAACGACAGCTTGCAACTAATGAAAAACTGTTTTTT.

This chain links TRBV19 with TRBJ1-1; D unclear. Between the trimmed V and J ends, which lost 9 bases and 1 base, there was a span of 18 bases. From germline, CDR1 is LNHDA and CDR2 SQIVND (reference sequence). The CDR3 sequence is 15 residues long. The CDR3 reads CASNPRGGRNTEAFF. DNA for the CDR3: TGTGCCAGCAATCCCCGAGGAGGCCGGAACACTGAAGCTTTCTTT.

This rearrangement joins TRBV7-2 to TRBJ2-3; D not certain. CDR3 size: 14 residues. Germline V CDR1 and CDR2: SGHTA, FQGNSA. Trimming pared 5 bases from V and 2 bases from J, leaving 11 bases between. In DNA form, the CDR3 reads TGTGCCAGCAGCGTAAACGGTTTCACAGATACGCAGTATTTT. This encodes CASSVNGFTDTQYF.

The chain is built from TRBV19 and TRBJ2-7; D gene unclear. The ends were cut back, 7 bases at V and 0 bases at J, with 7 bases in the middle. Germline-derived CDR1 and CDR2 are LNHDA and SQIVND (reference sequence). This CDR3 region has 12 residues. The chain's CDR3 is CASTPPSYEQYV. The CDR3 coding sequence is TGTGCCAGTACCCCTCCCTCCTACGAGCAGTACGTC.

This clone was detected only once. This chain joins TRBV7-9 and TRBJ1-4; 8 nucleotides agree with TRBD1. V shed 4 bases and J 8 bases; nucleotides not matched to a gene: 6. Per the germline V gene, CDR1 is SEHNR and CDR2 is FQNEAQ (reference sequence). CDR3 length: 14 amino acids. CDR3 residues: CASSSGRGQEKLFF. DNA of the CDR3: TGTGCCAGCAGCTCCGGCAGGGGGCAAGAAAAACTGTTTTTT.